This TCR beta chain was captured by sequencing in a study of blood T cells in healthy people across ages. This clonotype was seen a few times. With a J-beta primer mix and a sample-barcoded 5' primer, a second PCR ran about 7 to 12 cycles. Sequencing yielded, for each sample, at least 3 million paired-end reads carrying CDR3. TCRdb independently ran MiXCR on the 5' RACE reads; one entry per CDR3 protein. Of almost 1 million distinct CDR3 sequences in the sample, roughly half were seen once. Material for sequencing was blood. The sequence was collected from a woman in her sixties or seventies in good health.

The CDR3 sequence: CASSLRLAPNTQYF. For the CDR3, the DNA is TGTGCCAGCAGCCTTCGACTAGCTCCGAATACGCAGTATTTT. The V gene is TRBV14, the J gene TRBJ2-3, with 7 bases matching TRBD2. The ends lost 4 bases at V and 7 bases at J; junction bases unmatched: 8. CDR1 is SGHDN, CDR2 FVKESK, per germline. The CDR3 is made up of 14 amino acids.